The 11 T cell receptor beta chains presented below share a single source sample, sequenced in a study of cytomegalovirus exposure and HLA in healthy donors. Only in-frame clones appear in the TCRdb table, and some are missing; sequencing was by immunoSEQ multiplex PCR. The data hold 90,000 to 150,000 clones, with 85% to 90% observed a single time. The sequenced sample consisted of PBMCs. The receptors here all came from a woman under 30 in good health and CMV-seropositive.

The CDR3 nucleotides are TGCGCCAGCAGTCAATACCGGACAGAACACTATGGCTACACCTTC. Encoded protein: CASSQYRTEHYGYTF. The V gene is TRBV23-1, the J gene TRBJ1-2; TRBD1 might be the D (6 bases). TRBV23-1 is recorded as an ORF, its role being uncertain. V was shortened by 1 base and J by 3 bases, with 12 bases between the two germline ends. The CDR3 extends over 15 amino acids.

The chain is built from TRBV7-6 and TRBJ2-5, with 7 bases aligning to TRBD2. The CDR3 has 15 residues. Trimming took 2 bases from V and 5 from J; bases not matched to a gene: 8. Germline assignment: CDR1 SGHVS and CDR2 FNYEAQ. CDR3 protein: CASSLPGLDSETQYF. The CDR3 region has the DNA TGTGCCAGCAGCTTACCAGGACTAGACAGTGAGACCCAGTACTTC.

V and J are TRBV5-4 and TRBJ2-3, with TRBD2 matching 9 bases. J gave up 1 base and V 4 bases, and 13 bases lay outside the gene matches. Germline-derived CDR1 and CDR2 are SGHNT and YYREEE (reference sequence). The CDR3 length is 18 residues. DNA for the CDR3: TGTGCCAGCAGCCTCCTGGGGCGGGGGGGCTTTGGCACAGATACGCAGTATTTT. Residues: CASSLLGRGGFGTDTQYF.

V usage is TRBV6-1 and J usage is TRBJ2-7; tentatively, D is TRBD2 (5 bases). Trimming cost V 6 bases and J 0 bases, with 12 bases left between them. CDR1 MNHNS and CDR2 SASEGT come from the germline V gene. This CDR3 has 14 residues. CDR3 sequence (DNA): TGTGCCAGCAGCTTTGGGGAGAGCTCCTACGAGCAGTACTTC. Translation: CASSFGESSYEQYF.

The chain joins TRBV18 to TRBJ1-5, with unresolved D. Trimming cost V 6 bases and J 2 bases, with 14 bases left between them. This CDR3 has 15 residues. Germline-derived CDR1 and CDR2 are KGHSH and LQKENI. This CDR3 reads CASSRSDRGNQPQHF. The CDR3 nucleotides are TGTGCCAGCTCCCGTTCGGATCGGGGCAATCAGCCCCAGCATTTT. The whole variable domain, remainder taken from reference TRBV18 and TRBJ1-5, is NAGVMQNPRHLVRRRGQEARLRCSPMKGHSHVYWYRQLPEEGLKFMVYLQKENIIDESGMPKERFSAEFPKEGPSILRIQQVVRGDSAAYFCASSRSDRGNQPQHFGDGTRLSIL.

The chain employs TRBV5-4 and TRBJ1-2; D perhaps matches TRBD1 (5 bases). Germline V CDR1 and CDR2: SGHNT, YYREEE (reference sequence). The CDR3 loop spans 13 amino acids. V was clipped by 2 bases and J by 6 bases, with 11 bases between them. CDR3 nucleotides: TGTGCCAGCAGCTTCAGGGAAGTGGATGGCTACACCTTC. It translates to CASSFREVDGYTF.

The gene calls are TRBV2 and TRBJ2-5, with a possible D match to TRBD2 (5 bases). The CDR3 extends over 16 amino acids. Germline CDR1 is SNHLY and CDR2 is FYNNEI. The V end lost 4 bases, the J end lost 5 bases, and 20 bases lay between the germline ends. CDR3 DNA: TGTGCCAGCAGTGCATTGAGACACCTCCCGGGGGAGACCCAGTACTTC. Its translation: CASSALRHLPGETQYF.

The chain is built from TRBV4-2 and TRBJ1-4, with D hard to call. The CDR3 consists of 15 residues. Trimming stripped 1 base from V and 3 bases from J, with 9 bases between. Germline V lookup: CDR1 LGHNA, CDR2 YNFKEQ. In nucleotides, the CDR3 is TGTGCCAGCAGCCAAGTAGATAACGCTAATGAAAAACTGTTTTTT. Amino acids: CASSQVDNANEKLFF.

J is TRBJ1-1 and V is TRBV29-1; D may be TRBD1 (6 bases). CDR1 is SQVTM and CDR2 is ANQGSEA in the germline V gene. This CDR3 is 15 amino acids long. The germline V and J ends were trimmed by 7 bases and 4 bases, with 22 bases remaining between them. The DNA for the CDR3 is TGCAGCGAAACGACGGCGACAGGCCGGGGCACTGAAGCTTTCTTT. Amino acids: CSETTATGRGTEAFF.

The gene calls are TRBV19 and TRBJ2-4; 9 nucleotides line up with TRBD2. The CDR3 has 17 amino acids. CDR1 is LNHDA and CDR2 is SQIVND in the germline V gene (reference sequence). Trimming at V came to 0 bases and at J to 3 bases, leaving 6 bases not matched to a gene. The CDR3 DNA is TGTGCCAGTAGTATAGAAGGGACTAGCTTGGGCAAAAACATTCAGTACTTC. Translation gives CASSIEGTSLGKNIQYF.

This clone was counted a few times. The V and J genes are TRBV30 and TRBJ1-1; 9 nucleotides agree with TRBD1. V lost 5 bases, J lost 1 base, and 5 bases stayed unmatched. Germline V CDR1 and CDR2: GTSNPN, SVGIG (reference sequence). The CDR3 is 14 amino acids. CDR3 sequence (DNA): TGTGCCTGGGGTAAGGACAGGGGGAACACTGAAGCTTTCTTT. Its protein product is CAWGKDRGNTEAFF.